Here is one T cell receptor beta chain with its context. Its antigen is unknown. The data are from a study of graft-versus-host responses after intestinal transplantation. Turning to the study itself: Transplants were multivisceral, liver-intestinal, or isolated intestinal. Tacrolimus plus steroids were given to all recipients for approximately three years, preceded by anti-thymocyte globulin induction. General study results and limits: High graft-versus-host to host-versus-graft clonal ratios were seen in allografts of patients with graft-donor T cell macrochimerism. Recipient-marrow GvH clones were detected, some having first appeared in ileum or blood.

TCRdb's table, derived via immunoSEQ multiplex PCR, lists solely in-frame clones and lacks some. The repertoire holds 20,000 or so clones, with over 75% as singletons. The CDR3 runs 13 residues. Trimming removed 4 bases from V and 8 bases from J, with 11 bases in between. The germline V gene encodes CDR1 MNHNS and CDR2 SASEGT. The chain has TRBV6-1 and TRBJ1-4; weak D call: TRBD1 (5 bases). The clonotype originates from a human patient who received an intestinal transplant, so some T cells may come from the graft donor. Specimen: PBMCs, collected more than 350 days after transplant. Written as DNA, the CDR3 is TGTGCCAGCAGTGGATCCAGGGTCGAAAAACTGTTTTTT. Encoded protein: CASSGSRVEKLFF.